This passage covers 5 T cell receptor beta chains from one sample sequenced in a study of T cells in Graves' hyperthyroidism and ophthalmopathy. It was RNA transcripts that yielded the amplified TCR beta CDR3 regions. RT-PCR in the first round (using the HTBI primer set) targeted the TCR CDR3. TCRdb reprocessed the multiplex PCR reads with MiXCR, giving one entry per CDR3 protein. Among about 590,000 distinct CDR3 sequences listed, approximately 15% were seen once. The material sequenced was blood. Receptor source: a woman aged 25 to 39 with Graves' hyperthyroidism.

This clonotype appeared once. One end of the junction is discordant with germline, which a read error may explain. In DNA, the CDR3 is TGTGCCAGCAGGTTAGAGGTAGGAACCCACGAGCAGTACTTC. Amino acids: CASRLEVGTHEQYF. The gene calls are TRBV11-2 and TRBJ2-7; D gene ambiguous. The CDR3 length is 14 residues. In germline, CDR1 is SGHAT, CDR2 FQNNGV.

J is TRBJ1-2 and V is TRBV29-1; D is undetermined. This CDR3 spans 13 amino acids. The germline V gene encodes CDR1 SQVTM and CDR2 ANQGSEA. Trimming removed 0 bases from V and 4 bases from J, with 9 bases in between. CDR3 sequence: CSVEDSRRYGYTF. CDR3 sequence (DNA): TGCAGCGTTGAAGATTCCCGGCGCTATGGCTACACCTTC. Full variable domain (missing parts from reference TRBV29-1 and TRBJ1-2): SAVISQKPSRDICQRGTSLTIQCQVDSQVTMMFWYRQQPGQSLTLIATANQGSEATYESGFVIDKFPISRPNLTFSTLTVSNMSPEDSSIYLCSVEDSRRYGYTFGSGTRLTVV.

Ten or more counts support this clonotype. The chain is built from TRBV19 and TRBJ1-5; D gene ambiguous. The V gene lost 6 bases and the J gene lost 8 bases, with 14 bases spanning the gap. The CDR3 sequence is 13 residues long. CDR1 and CDR2 from the germline V gene are LNHDA and SQIVND (reference sequence). Here the CDR3 DNA reads TGTGCCAGTAGACCCGCGGACGGGGAGCCCCAGCATTTT. It translates to CASRPADGEPQHF.

V usage is TRBV7-3 and J usage is TRBJ2-1; D gene uncertain. Germline CDR1 SGHTA, CDR2 FQGTGA. V lost 3 bases to trimming and J lost 6 bases, with 9 bases between them. CDR3 length: 13 residues. CDR3 sequence reads: CASSFSSCNEQFF. The DNA of the CDR3 is TGTGCCAGCAGCTTCTCCAGCTGCAATGAGCAGTTCTTC.

This clonotype was seen a handful of times. The chain links TRBV9 to TRBJ2-2; maybe TRBD2 (5 bases). V dropped 0 bases and J dropped 4 bases, with 13 bases sitting between them. Germline V gives CDR1 SGDLS, CDR2 YYNGEE. The CDR3 is 16 residues long. The CDR3 DNA reads TGTGCCAGCAGCGTAGCTGGGAGTATGGTCACCGGGGAGCTGTTTTTT. The encoded protein is CASSVAGSMVTGELFF.